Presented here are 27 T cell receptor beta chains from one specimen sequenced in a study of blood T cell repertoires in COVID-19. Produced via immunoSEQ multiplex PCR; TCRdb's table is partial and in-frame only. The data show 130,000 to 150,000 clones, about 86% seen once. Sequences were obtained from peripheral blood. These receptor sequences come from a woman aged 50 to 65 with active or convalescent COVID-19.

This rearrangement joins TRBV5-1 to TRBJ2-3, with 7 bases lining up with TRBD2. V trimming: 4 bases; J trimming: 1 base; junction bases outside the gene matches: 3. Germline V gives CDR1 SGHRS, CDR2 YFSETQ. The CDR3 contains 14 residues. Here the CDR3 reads CASSQGGGTDTQYF. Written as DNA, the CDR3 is TGCGCCAGCAGCCAGGGAGGGGGCACAGATACGCAGTATTTT.

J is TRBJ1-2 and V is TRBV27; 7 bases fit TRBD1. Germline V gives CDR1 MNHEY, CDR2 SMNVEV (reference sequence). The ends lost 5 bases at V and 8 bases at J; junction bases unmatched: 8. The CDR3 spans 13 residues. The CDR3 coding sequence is TGTGCCAGCAGTATGAGGGGGCTTTACGGCTACACCTTC. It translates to CASSMRGLYGYTF.

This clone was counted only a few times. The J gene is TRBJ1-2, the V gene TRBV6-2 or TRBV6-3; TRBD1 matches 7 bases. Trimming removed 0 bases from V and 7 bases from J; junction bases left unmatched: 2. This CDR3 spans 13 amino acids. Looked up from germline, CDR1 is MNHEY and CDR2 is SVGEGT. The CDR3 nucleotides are TGTGCCAGCAGTTACTCGACAGGGCCTGGCTACACCTTC. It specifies CASSYSTGPGYTF.

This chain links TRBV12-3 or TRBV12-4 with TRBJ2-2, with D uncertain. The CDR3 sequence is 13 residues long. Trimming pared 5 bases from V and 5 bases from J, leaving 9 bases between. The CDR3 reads CASSQTSTGELFF. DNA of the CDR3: TGTGCCAGCAGTCAAACATCAACCGGGGAGCTGTTTTTT.

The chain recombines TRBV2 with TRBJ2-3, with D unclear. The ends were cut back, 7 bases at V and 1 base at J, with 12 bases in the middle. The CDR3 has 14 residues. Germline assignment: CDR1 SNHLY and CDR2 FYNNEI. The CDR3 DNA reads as TGTGCCAGCATATCATCTAGAGGCACAGATACGCAGTATTTT. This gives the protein CASISSRGTDTQYF.

The CDR3: CASSFDQYNEQFF. For the CDR3, the DNA is TGTGCCAGCAGCTTTGATCAGTACAATGAGCAGTTCTTC. The chain recombines TRBV7-2 with TRBJ2-1; D remains ambiguous. The V gene's germline CDR1 is SGHTA and CDR2 FQGNSA. Trimming removed 3 bases from V and 4 bases from J, with 7 bases in between. The CDR3 spans 13 residues.

The CDR3 loop is CAWSDRTGGCYTF. The CDR3, as DNA: TGTGCCTGGAGTGACCGGACAGGGGGCTGCTACACCTTC. V gene TRBV30 combines with J gene TRBJ1-2; 11 positions agree with TRBD1. Germline CDR1 reads GTSNPN; CDR2 reads SVGIG (reference sequence). This CDR3 spans 13 amino acids. V was pared by 1 base and J by 9 bases, with 4 bases of the junction left unmatched. Combining the CDR3 with reference TRBV30 and TRBJ1-2 gives the whole variable domain SQTIHQWPATLVQPVGSPLSLECTVEGTSNPNLYWYRQAAGRGLQLLFYSVGIGQISSEVPQNLSASRPQDRQFILSSKKLLLSDSGFYLCAWSDRTGGCYTFGSGTRLTVV.

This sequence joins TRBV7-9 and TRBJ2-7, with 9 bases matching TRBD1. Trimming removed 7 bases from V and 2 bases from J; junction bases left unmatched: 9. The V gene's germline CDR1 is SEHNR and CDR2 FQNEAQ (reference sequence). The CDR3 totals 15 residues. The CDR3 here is CASTAGQGPTYEQYF. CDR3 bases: TGTGCCAGCACCGCAGGACAGGGGCCGACCTACGAGCAGTACTTC.

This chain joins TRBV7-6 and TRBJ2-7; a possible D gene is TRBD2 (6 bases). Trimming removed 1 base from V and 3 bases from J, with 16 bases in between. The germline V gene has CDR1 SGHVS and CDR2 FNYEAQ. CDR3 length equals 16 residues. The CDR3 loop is CASSLEAQAGFYEQYF. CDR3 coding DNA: TGTGCCAGCAGCTTAGAGGCCCAGGCGGGGTTCTACGAGCAGTACTTC.

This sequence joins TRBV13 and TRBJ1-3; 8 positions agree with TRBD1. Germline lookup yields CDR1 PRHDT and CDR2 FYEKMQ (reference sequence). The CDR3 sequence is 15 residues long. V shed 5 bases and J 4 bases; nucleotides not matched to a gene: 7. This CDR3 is CASSQTGVTGNTIYF. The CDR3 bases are TGTGCCAGCAGCCAGACAGGGGTTACCGGAAACACCATATATTTT.

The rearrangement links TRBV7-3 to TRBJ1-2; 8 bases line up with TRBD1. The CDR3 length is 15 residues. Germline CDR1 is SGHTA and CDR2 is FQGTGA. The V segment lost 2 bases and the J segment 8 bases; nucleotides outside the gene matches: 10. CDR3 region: CASSLFPGGAEGYTF. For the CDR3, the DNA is TGTGCCAGCAGCTTATTCCCAGGGGGCGCAGAGGGCTACACCTTC.

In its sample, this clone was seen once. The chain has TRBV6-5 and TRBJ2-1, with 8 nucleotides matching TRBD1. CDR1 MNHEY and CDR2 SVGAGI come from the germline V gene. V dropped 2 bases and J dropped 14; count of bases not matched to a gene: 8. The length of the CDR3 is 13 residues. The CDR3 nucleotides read TGTGCCAGCAGTTACCTAGACAGGGGTGGGAAGTTCTTC. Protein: CASSYLDRGGKFF.

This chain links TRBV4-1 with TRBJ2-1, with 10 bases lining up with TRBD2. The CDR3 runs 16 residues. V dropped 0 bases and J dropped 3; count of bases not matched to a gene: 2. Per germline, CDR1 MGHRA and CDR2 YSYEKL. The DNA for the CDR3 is TGCGCCAGCAGCCAAGAATCTAGCGGGGGCTACAATGAGCAGTTCTTC. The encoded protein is CASSQESSGGYNEQFF.

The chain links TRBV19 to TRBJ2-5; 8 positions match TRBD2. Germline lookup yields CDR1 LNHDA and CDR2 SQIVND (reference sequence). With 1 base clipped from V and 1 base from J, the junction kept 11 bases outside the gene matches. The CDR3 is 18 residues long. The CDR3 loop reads CASSIVAGRGGFQETQYF. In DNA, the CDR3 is TGTGCCAGTAGTATAGTAGCGGGAAGGGGGGGATTCCAAGAGACCCAGTACTTC.

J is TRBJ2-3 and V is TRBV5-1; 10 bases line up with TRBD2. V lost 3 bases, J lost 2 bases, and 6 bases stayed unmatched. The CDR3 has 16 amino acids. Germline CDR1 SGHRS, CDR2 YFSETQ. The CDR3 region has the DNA TGCGCCAGCAGCTGGACCGGGACTAGCGTCACAGATACGCAGTATTTT. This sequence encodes CASSWTGTSVTDTQYF.

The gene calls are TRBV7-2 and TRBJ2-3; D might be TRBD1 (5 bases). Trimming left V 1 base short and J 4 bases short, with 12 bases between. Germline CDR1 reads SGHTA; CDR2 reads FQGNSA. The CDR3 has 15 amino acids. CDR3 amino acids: CASSLGGGTPDTQYF. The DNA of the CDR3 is TGTGCCAGCAGCTTAGGGGGCGGTACCCCAGATACGCAGTATTTT. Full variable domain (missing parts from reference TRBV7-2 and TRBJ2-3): GAGVSQSPSNKVTEKGKDVELRCDPISGHTALYWYRQSLGQGLEFLIYFQGNSAPDKSGLPSDRFSAERTGGSVSTLTIQRTQQEDSAVYLCASSLGGGTPDTQYFGPGTRLTVL.

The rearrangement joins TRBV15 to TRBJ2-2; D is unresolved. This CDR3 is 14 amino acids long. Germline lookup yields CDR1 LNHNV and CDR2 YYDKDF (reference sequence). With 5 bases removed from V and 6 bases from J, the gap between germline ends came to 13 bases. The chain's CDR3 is CATSSAAGPGELFF. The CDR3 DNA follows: TGTGCCACCAGCTCGGCCGCTGGGCCCGGGGAGCTGTTTTTT.

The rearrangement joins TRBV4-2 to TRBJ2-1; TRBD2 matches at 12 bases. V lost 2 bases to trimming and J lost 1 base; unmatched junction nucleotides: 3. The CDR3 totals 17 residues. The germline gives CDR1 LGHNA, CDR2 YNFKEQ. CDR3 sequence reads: CASSQPGLAGSYNEQFF. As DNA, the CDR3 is TGTGCCAGCAGCCAACCCGGACTAGCGGGGTCCTACAATGAGCAGTTCTTC.

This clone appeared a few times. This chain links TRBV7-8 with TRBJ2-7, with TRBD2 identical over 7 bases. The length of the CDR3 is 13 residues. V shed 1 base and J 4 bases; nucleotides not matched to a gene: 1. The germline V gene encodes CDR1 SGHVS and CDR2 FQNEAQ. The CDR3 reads CASSLGGGYEQYF. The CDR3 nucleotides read TGTGCCAGCAGCTTAGGCGGGGGATACGAGCAGTACTTC. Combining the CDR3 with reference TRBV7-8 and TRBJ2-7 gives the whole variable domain GAGVSQSPRYKVAKRGQDVALRCDPISGHVSLFWYQQALGQGPEFLTYFQNEAQLDKSGLPSDRFFAERPEGSVSTLKIQRTQQEDSAVYLCASSLGGGYEQYFGPGTRLTVT.

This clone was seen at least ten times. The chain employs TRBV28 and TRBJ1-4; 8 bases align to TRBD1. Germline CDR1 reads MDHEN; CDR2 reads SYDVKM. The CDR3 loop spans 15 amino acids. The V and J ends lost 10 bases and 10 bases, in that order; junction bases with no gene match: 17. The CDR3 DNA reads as TGTGCCACCTATGCTTTGACAGGGGCCAGGCTAAAACTGTTTTTT. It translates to CATYALTGARLKLFF.

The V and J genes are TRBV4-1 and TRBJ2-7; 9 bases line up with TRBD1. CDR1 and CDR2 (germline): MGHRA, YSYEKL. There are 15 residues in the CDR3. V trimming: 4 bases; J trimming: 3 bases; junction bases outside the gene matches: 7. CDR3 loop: CASSPGQGGGYEQYF. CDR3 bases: TGCGCCAGCAGCCCGGGACAGGGAGGTGGCTACGAGCAGTACTTC.

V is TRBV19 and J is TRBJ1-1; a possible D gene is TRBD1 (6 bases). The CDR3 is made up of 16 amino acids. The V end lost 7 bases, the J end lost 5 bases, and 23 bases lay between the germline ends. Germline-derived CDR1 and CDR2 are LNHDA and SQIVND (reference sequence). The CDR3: CASTLGGGGVGTEAFF. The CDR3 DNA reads TGTGCCAGTACTCTAGGGGGTGGGGGAGTGGGGACTGAAGCTTTCTTT.

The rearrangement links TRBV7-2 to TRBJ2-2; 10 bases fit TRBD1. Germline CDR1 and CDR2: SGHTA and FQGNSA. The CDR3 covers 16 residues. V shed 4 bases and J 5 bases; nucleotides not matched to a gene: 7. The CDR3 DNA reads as TGTGCCAGCAGCTCACGACAGGGGGCGCGAACCGGGGAGCTGTTTTTT. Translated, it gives CASSSRQGARTGELFF.

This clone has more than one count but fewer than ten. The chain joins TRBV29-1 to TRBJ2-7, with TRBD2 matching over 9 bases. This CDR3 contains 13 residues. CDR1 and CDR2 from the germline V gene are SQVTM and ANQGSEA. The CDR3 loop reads CSARLAETYEQYF. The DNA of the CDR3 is TGCAGTGCGCGACTAGCGGAAACCTACGAGCAGTACTTC.

CDR3 in DNA: TGTGCCAGCAGCCCGACTAGCGGGAGAACAGATACGCAGTATTTT. This sequence encodes CASSPTSGRTDTQYF. V gene TRBV11-2 combines with J gene TRBJ2-3, with 12 bases identical to TRBD2. CDR3 size: 15 residues. The ends lost 5 bases at V and 3 bases at J; junction bases unmatched: 3. Germline CDR1 SGHAT, CDR2 FQNNGV.

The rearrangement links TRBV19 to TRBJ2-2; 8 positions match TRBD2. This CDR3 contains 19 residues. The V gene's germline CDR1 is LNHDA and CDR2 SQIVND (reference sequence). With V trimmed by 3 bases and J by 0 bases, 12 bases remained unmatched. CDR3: CASSIWVGSGASNTGELFF. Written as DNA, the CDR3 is TGTGCCAGTAGTATTTGGGTGGGTAGCGGGGCCTCGAACACCGGGGAGCTGTTTTTT.

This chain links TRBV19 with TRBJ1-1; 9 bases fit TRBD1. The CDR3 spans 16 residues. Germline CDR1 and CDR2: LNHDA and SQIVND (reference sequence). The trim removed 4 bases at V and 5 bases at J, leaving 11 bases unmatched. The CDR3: CASSTGWDRVATEAFF. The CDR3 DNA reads TGTGCCAGTAGTACCGGTTGGGACAGGGTGGCGACTGAAGCTTTCTTT.